The 19 T cell receptor beta chains given below trace back to one sample, sequenced in a study of T-cell reconstitution after alpha-beta-depleted transplantation in children (dated by TCRdb to 2016 to 2017). The library was generated by PCR. Instrument used: Illumina HiSeq 2500. Molecular barcoding was employed in the preparation of TCR libraries, with unique molecular identifiers being used to normalize TCRbeta repertoire quantification. The public reads were reprocessed in TCRdb via fastp at Q25 and MiXCR, keeping in-frame beta chains. A single entry per CDR3 protein holds the most common genes and DNA from its merged rows. In this sample the table shows some 350,000 distinct CDR3 sequences, about a tenth of which occur a single time. 2.4% of the sample belongs to the ten largest clones. The sample consisted of PBMCs from the stem cell graft donor, taken from the stem cell graft. Receptor source: a human donor who donated a stem cell graft to a child with acute lymphoblastic leukemia.

The chain has TRBV12-3 or TRBV12-4 and TRBJ2-3; D assignment may be TRBD1 or TRBD2 (5 bases each). This CDR3 is 17 amino acids long. V was pared by 5 bases and J by 4 bases, with 22 bases between. The CDR3 bases are TGTGCCAGCAGTCCCCCCCTCTCTCCCCGGGGACCAGATACGCAGTATTTT. Encoded protein: CASSPPLSPRGPDTQYF.

The rearrangement links TRBV10-2 to TRBJ2-7, with D unresolved. Germline V lookup: CDR1 WSHSY, CDR2 SAAADI. This CDR3 region has 10 residues. The V end was cut by 5 bases, the J end by 6 bases, with 5 bases between. CDR3 sequence (DNA): TGCGCCAGCAGTTCTCCCGAGCAGTACTTC. This translates into CASSSPEQYF.

J is TRBJ2-1 and V is TRBV2; D is ambiguous. The CDR3 has 14 amino acids. V lost 6 bases to trimming and J lost 5 bases, with 14 bases between them. The germline V gene has CDR1 SNHLY and CDR2 FYNNEI. CDR3 sequence reads: CASRNPLKDNEQFF. DNA for the CDR3: TGTGCCAGCAGGAACCCCCTGAAGGACAATGAGCAGTTCTTC.

Only a few counts were recorded for this clonotype. DNA of the CDR3: TGTGCCAGCAGCCGCTATGGACGAGGTGGCTACACCTTC. This codes for CASSRYGRGGYTF. V usage is TRBV28 and J usage is TRBJ1-2; D uncertain. V was shortened by 6 bases and J by 7 bases, with 15 bases between the two germline ends. This CDR3 comprises 13 residues. Germline assignment: CDR1 MDHEN and CDR2 SYDVKM.

The V call is TRBV12-3 or TRBV12-4, the J call TRBJ2-7; TRBD2 is a possible D gene (6 bases). CDR3 size: 13 residues. V was pared by 7 bases and J by 0 bases, with 10 bases between. CDR3: CASTPGASYEQYF. DNA of the CDR3: TGTGCCAGCACTCCGGGAGCCTCCTACGAGCAGTACTTC.

This clonotype showed up many times. This chain links TRBV24-1 with TRBJ2-7, with a weak D call TRBD1 (5 bases). The CDR3 is 13 residues long. The V end was cut by 5 bases, the J end by 2 bases, with 9 bases between. CDR1 and CDR2 (germline): KGHDR, SFDVKD. The CDR3 loop reads CATSVKGAYEQYF. The DNA for the CDR3 is TGTGCCACCAGTGTAAAAGGGGCCTACGAGCAGTACTTC.

The chain is built from TRBV20-1 and TRBJ1-5; D uncertain. The CDR3 sequence is 15 residues long. V gave up 1 base and J gave up 4 bases, with 14 bases separating them. Germline V gene sequence: CDR1 DFQATT, CDR2 SNEGSKA (reference sequence). The CDR3 protein is CSARVPAGLNQPQHF. For the CDR3, the DNA is TGCAGTGCTAGAGTCCCCGCCGGGCTGAATCAGCCCCAGCATTTT.

Only a few counts were recorded for this clonotype. V is TRBV20-1 and J is TRBJ1-6, with 8 nucleotides matching TRBD1. There are 16 residues in the CDR3. The V and J ends lost 6 bases and 6 bases, in that order; junction bases with no gene match: 13. Germline V gene sequence: CDR1 DFQATT, CDR2 SNEGSKA (reference sequence). The CDR3 here is CSAHTGTGMGNSPLHF. The CDR3 region has the DNA TGCAGTGCCCATACCGGGACAGGAATGGGTAATTCACCCCTCCACTTT.

The gene calls are TRBV12-3 or TRBV12-4 and TRBJ2-5; D unresolved. CDR3 size: 12 residues. The germline V and J ends were trimmed by 5 bases and 5 bases, with 9 bases remaining between them. CDR3 loop: CASSTRQETQYF. DNA of the CDR3: TGTGCCAGCAGTACACGGCAGGAGACCCAGTACTTC.

The chain uses TRBV9 and TRBJ2-3; 14 bases align to TRBD2. In germline, CDR1 is SGDLS, CDR2 YYNGEE. J gave up 6 bases and V 4 bases, and 10 bases lay outside the gene matches. The CDR3 is 17 amino acids. This CDR3 reads CASSPRTSGRPADTQYF. The CDR3 nucleotides read TGTGCCAGCAGCCCTCGGACTAGCGGGAGGCCAGCGGATACGCAGTATTTT.

The table lists this clonotype with a few counts. This sequence joins TRBV6-5 and TRBJ2-3; TRBD2 matches at 11 bases. J gave up 6 bases and V 2 bases, and 4 bases lay outside the gene matches. Per the germline V gene, CDR1 is MNHEY and CDR2 is SVGAGI. There are 15 residues in the CDR3. This CDR3 is CASSYLAGGGDTQYF. The CDR3 DNA is TGTGCCAGCAGTTACCTAGCGGGAGGTGGGGATACGCAGTATTTT.

The V call is TRBV6-5, the J call TRBJ1-3; no firm D call. CDR3 length: 15 residues. V was pared by 2 bases and J by 5 bases, with 13 bases between. Per germline, CDR1 MNHEY and CDR2 SVGAGI. CDR3 in DNA: TGTGCCAGCAGTTACCAGGCTGGGAAGAGAAACACCATATATTTT. It encodes CASSYQAGKRNTIYF.

The V and J genes are TRBV30 and TRBJ2-1; D gene uncertain. The CDR3 is 11 residues long. Germline values: CDR1 GTSNPN, CDR2 SVGIG (reference sequence). Trimming shortened V by 0 bases and J by 10 bases, and 7 bases separated the two germline ends. In DNA, the CDR3 is TGTGCCTGGAGTGTAGTGAGCGAGCAGTTCTTC. Residues: CAWSVVSEQFF.

This clonotype was seen more than once but under ten times. The V gene is TRBV4-3, the J gene TRBJ2-2; D not resolved. This CDR3 is built from 14 residues. Per the germline V gene, CDR1 is LGHNA and CDR2 is YSLEER. V gave up 4 bases and J gave up 7 bases, with 13 bases separating them. The CDR3 protein is CASSPLVRGGELFF. The CDR3 DNA reads TGCGCCAGCAGCCCCCTCGTCCGAGGCGGGGAGCTGTTTTTT.

The rearrangement links TRBV20-1 to TRBJ2-3, with TRBD1 identical over 7 bases. Unmatched junction bases numbered 9, after V lost 0 bases and J lost 3 bases. This CDR3 has 16 residues. The V gene's germline CDR1 is DFQATT and CDR2 SNEGSKA (reference sequence). CDR3 coding DNA: TGCAGTGCTAGAGATCTCCCAGGGGGTTGGACAGATACGCAGTATTTT. This encodes CSARDLPGGWTDTQYF.

This clonotype appeared a few times. J is TRBJ2-3 and V is TRBV11-2; D is unresolved. Germline values: CDR1 SGHAT, CDR2 FQNNGV. The CDR3 runs to 13 residues. V shed 1 base and J shed 5 bases, with 7 bases lying between them. CDR3 nucleotide sequence: TGTGCCAGCAGCTTAGGTCCGGAAGATACGCAGTATTTT. Translation: CASSLGPEDTQYF. The full variable domain, rest sourced from reference TRBV11-2 and TRBJ2-3, is EAGVAQSPRYKIIEKRQSVAFWCNPISGHATLYWYQQILGQGPKLLIQFQNNGVVDDSQLPKDRFSAERLKGVDSTLKIQPAKLEDSAVYLCASSLGPEDTQYFGPGTRLTVL.

V usage is TRBV5-4 and J usage is TRBJ1-4, with a possible D match to TRBD1 (5 bases). The CDR3 is 14 residues long. Germline V lookup: CDR1 SGHNT, CDR2 YYREEE (reference sequence). Between the trimmed V and J ends, which lost 4 bases and 8 bases, there was a span of 15 bases. CDR3 residues: CASSLRDVGEKLFF. In nucleotides, the CDR3 is TGTGCCAGCAGCCTACGGGACGTCGGGGAAAAACTGTTTTTT.

This clonotype appeared a few times. The V and J genes are TRBV5-1 and TRBJ2-2; 8 bases agree with TRBD1. Germline values: CDR1 SGHRS, CDR2 YFSETQ. The V and J ends lost 5 bases and 4 bases, in that order; junction bases with no gene match: 7. The CDR3 length is 15 residues. CDR3 in DNA: TGCGCCAGCAGATCCGGGACAGGTGTCACCGGGGAGCTGTTTTTT. It yields the protein CASRSGTGVTGELFF.

This clonotype showed up just a few times. The V call is TRBV20-1, the J call TRBJ2-1; D remains unclear. Between the trimmed V and J ends, which lost 1 base and 6 bases, there was a span of 19 bases. The CDR3 has 16 residues. CDR1 DFQATT and CDR2 SNEGSKA come from the germline V gene (reference sequence). The CDR3 DNA follows: TGCAGTGCTAGAGGAGGCGTTTCGGCTCGAATCAATGAGCAGTTCTTC. Amino acid sequence: CSARGGVSARINEQFF.